Sequencing of this T cell receptor beta chain was carried out in a study of tumor-infiltrating lymphocytes in primary liver carcinoma. Study-wide points: Tumor-adjacent and tumor-blood pairs displayed less overlap than did pairs of tumor regions. Blood had a significantly lower top-250-clone fraction than tumors did (p = 0.039).

A constant-region primer served to make TCR beta cDNA from about 500 ng total RNA. Employing slightly modified ARM-PCR, three nested multiplex PCR rounds were run, and these gave rise to the TCR beta libraries. The opening two PCR rounds, about 11 cycles each, paired TRBV1-TRBV30 forward primers with a C-beta reverse primer. TCRdb re-derived calls from the multiplex PCR reads in MiXCR, one entry per CDR3 protein. The repertoire holds fewer than 200,000 distinct CDR3 sequences, with approximately 86% as singletons. Concerning this clonotype itself: As yet, its antigen is unknown. The junction differs from germline at one of its ends, possibly a read error.

The V gene's germline CDR1 is MNHEY and CDR2 SVGAGI. The CDR3 sequence is 12 residues long. Bulk tissue was left unsorted, and RNA and DNA were co-extracted from 20-30 mg of it. Through surgical resection, the patients' primary liver carcinoma was treated. Input material: tumor tissue from primary liver carcinoma. The chain uses TRBV6-5 and TRBJ2-5; 9 bases are a match to TRBD1. This receptor was obtained from a middle-aged man with primary liver carcinoma and hepatitis B virus infection. The CDR3 DNA reads TGTGCCAGCAGAGGGGACAGGGAGACCCAGTATTTC. Its protein is CASRGDRETQYF.